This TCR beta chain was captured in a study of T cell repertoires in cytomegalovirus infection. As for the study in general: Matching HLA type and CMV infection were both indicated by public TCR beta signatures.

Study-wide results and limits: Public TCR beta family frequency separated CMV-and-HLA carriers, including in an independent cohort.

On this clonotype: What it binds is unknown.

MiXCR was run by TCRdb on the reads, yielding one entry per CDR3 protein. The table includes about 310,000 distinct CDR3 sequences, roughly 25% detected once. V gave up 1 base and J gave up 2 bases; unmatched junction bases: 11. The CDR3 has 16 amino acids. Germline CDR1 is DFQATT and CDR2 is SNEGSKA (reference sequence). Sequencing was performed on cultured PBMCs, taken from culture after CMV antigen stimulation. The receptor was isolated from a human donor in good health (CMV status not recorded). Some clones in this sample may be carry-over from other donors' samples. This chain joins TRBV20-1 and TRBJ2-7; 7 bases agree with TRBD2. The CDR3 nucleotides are TGCAGTGCTAGAGTAATCGAGCGGGGCTTCACCTACGAGCAGTACTTC. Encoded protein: CSARVIERGFTYEQYF.